This T cell receptor (beta chain) was found in a study of blood T cell repertoires in COVID-19. Study as a whole: The origin of the acute and convalescent COVID-19 samples was the United States, Italy and Spain. T cells, B-cell-depleted T cells, or PBMCs provided the cDNA or gDNA that served as material.

In the authors' methods: Estimation of nucleated cell counts was performed using reference gene primer amplification. TCRdb keeps only in-frame clones here, not all; method: immunoSEQ multiplex PCR. V, J and clone size were drawn from that table, and D and trimming were deduced from the DNA. The sample includes some 350,000 clones, roughly 86% of them seen just once. This CDR3 has 18 amino acids. The V gene end was trimmed by 2 bases and the J gene end by 10 bases; junction bases not matched to a gene: 19. Per the germline V gene, CDR1 is SNHLY and CDR2 is FYNNEI. Sequences were obtained from peripheral blood. The V and J genes are TRBV2 and TRBJ1-5; 8 bases match TRBD1. This sequence originates from a human donor in a cohort sampled during active COVID-19. CDR3 residues: CASSEYPPTGEPISPQHF. CDR3 DNA: TGTGCCAGCAGTGAATACCCACCGACAGGGGAACCCATCAGCCCCCAGCATTTT. The full variable domain, completed using reference TRBV2 and TRBJ1-5, is EPEVTQTPSHQVTQMGQEVILRCVPISNHLYFYWYRQILGQKVEFLVSFYNNEISEKSEIFDDQFSVERPDGSNFTLKIRSTKLEDSAMYFCASSEYPPTGEPISPQHFGDGTRLSIL.